Detailed here is one T cell receptor (beta chain). The CDR3 sequence is 19 residues long. Between the trimmed V and J ends, which lost 0 bases and 0 bases, there was a span of 18 bases. Germline V gene sequence: CDR1 LNHNV, CDR2 YYDKDF (reference sequence). This entry comes from a study of cytomegalovirus exposure and HLA in healthy donors. Assay: immunoSEQ multiplex PCR; the TCRdb copy retains only in-frame clones and omits some. The sample shows 100,000 to 150,000 clones, roughly nine tenths of them seen only once. What was sequenced was PBMCs. This receptor was identified in a woman between 18 and 29 years old in good health and CMV-seronegative. V and J are TRBV15 and TRBJ2-1; D gene uncertain. Here the CDR3 reads CATSRDSMFVTGSYNEQFF. Written as DNA, the CDR3 is TGTGCCACCAGCAGAGATTCGATGTTCGTTACCGGCTCCTACAATGAGCAGTTCTTC.